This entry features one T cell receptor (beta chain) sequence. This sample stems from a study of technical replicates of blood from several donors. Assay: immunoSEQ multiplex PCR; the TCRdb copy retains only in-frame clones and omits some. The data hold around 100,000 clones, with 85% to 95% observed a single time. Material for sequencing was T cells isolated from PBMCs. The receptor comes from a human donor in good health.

This CDR3 is CASSPWTSGRGETQYF. The CDR3 DNA is TGTGCCAGTAGCCCTTGGACTAGCGGGAGGGGGGAGACCCAGTACTTC. The chain recombines TRBV19 with TRBJ2-5, with TRBD2 identical over 15 bases. Germline loops: CDR1 LNHDA, CDR2 SQIVND (reference sequence). This CDR3 has 16 residues. The V segment lost 6 bases and the J segment 5 bases; nucleotides outside the gene matches: 7.